The 5 T cell receptor beta chains below all came from one sample that was sequenced in a study of vaccination effects on CD4 cells after COVID-19 (dated by TCRdb to between 2021 and 2023). Libraries were prepared through the immunoSEQ multiplex PCR assay. Imported from immuneACCESS, the table was reduced by TCRdb to in-frame sequences with V and J called. These copies leave out some clones; in studies compared against another copy, an unresolved V gene accounts for under half, and the cause of the remainder is not known. The sample contains 15,000 or so clones, roughly three quarters of them found a single time. The top ten clonotypes cover approximately 19% of the sample. Antigen specificity for these receptors is unknown. The ViraFEST assay stimulated PBMC with viral peptide pools and then used TCR sequencing to identify antigen-specific CD4+ T cell clonotypes by expansion. After around 10 days of culture, CD4+ T cells were isolated with the EasySep CD4+ T cell isolation kit. Participants received two doses of either the BNT162b2 or the mRNA-1273 mRNA SARS-CoV-2 vaccine.

Sample: CD4+ T cells from PBMCs cultured with HCoV-NL63 spike peptides, taken after COVID-19 vaccination. In light of the paper, this sample's cell subset or site label describes: HCoV-NL63 spike overlapping peptide pool stimulation. The origin of the receptors is a human donor who received a COVID-19 vaccine.

The chain carries TRBV3-1 (or the pseudogene TRBV3-2) and TRBJ1-5; D is unresolved. The CDR3 totals 14 residues. Germline V gene data show CDR1 as LGHDT and CDR2 as YNNKEL (reference sequence). V was cut by 4 bases and J by 3 bases, with 10 bases left in between. The CDR3 DNA follows: TGTGCCAGCAGCCTTCGCCCCTTCAATCAGCCCCAGCATTTT. It codes for CASSLRPFNQPQHF.

As concerns this clone: A junction end diverges from the germline sequence, so it may reflect a read error. CDR3: CASTFTSGKDNEQFF. The CDR3, as DNA: TGTGCTAGCACCTTCACTAGCGGGAAGGACAATGAGCAGTTCTTC. The chain is built from TRBV7-7 and TRBJ2-1; 10 bases line up with TRBD2. From germline, CDR1 is SSHAT and CDR2 FNYEAQ (reference sequence). The CDR3 contains 15 residues. The full variable domain, with the rest looked up from reference TRBV7-7 and TRBJ2-1, is GAGVSQSPRYKVTKRGQDVTLRCDPISSHATLYWYQQALGQGPEFLTYFNYEAQPDKSGLPSDRFSAERPEGSISTLTIQRTEQRDSAMYRCASTFTSGKDNEQFFGPGTRLTVL.

V gene TRBV11-3 combines with J gene TRBJ2-5; no definite D call. The CDR3 loop spans 12 amino acids. Trimming took off 6 bases at V and 2 bases at J, with 7 bases between the two ends. CDR1 and CDR2 (germline): SGHNT, YENEEA. The CDR3 bases are TGTGCCAGCAGTTCAGAGCAAGAGACCCAGTACTTC. Translating gives CASSSEQETQYF. The whole variable domain, remainder taken from reference TRBV11-3 and TRBJ2-5, is EAGVVQSPRYKIIEKKQPVAFWCNPISGHNTLYWYLQNLGQGPELLIRYENEEAVDDSQLPKDRFSAERLKGVDSTLKIQPAELGDSAVYLCASSSEQETQYFGPGTRLLVL.

This chain links TRBV21-1 with TRBJ2-3; the D call in the table, TRBD1, was not verified against the DNA. TRBV21-1 is noted as a pseudogene. The CDR3 covers 16 residues. The CDR3 region is CASLEAGTGGTDTQYF. The CDR3 DNA reads TGTGCCAGCCTCGAAGCGGGGACAGGGGGAACAGATACGCAGTATTTT.

V is TRBV6-2 or TRBV6-3 and J is TRBJ2-1; D possibly corresponds to TRBD1 (6 bases). V was trimmed by 5 bases and J by 1 base, leaving 21 bases between them. The V gene's germline CDR1 is MNHEY and CDR2 SVGEGT. There are 18 residues in the CDR3. CDR3 bases: TGTGCCAGCAGTCGCACCACCGGGACACCCTTTTCCTACAATGAGCAGTTCTTC. Its protein product is CASSRTTGTPFSYNEQFF.